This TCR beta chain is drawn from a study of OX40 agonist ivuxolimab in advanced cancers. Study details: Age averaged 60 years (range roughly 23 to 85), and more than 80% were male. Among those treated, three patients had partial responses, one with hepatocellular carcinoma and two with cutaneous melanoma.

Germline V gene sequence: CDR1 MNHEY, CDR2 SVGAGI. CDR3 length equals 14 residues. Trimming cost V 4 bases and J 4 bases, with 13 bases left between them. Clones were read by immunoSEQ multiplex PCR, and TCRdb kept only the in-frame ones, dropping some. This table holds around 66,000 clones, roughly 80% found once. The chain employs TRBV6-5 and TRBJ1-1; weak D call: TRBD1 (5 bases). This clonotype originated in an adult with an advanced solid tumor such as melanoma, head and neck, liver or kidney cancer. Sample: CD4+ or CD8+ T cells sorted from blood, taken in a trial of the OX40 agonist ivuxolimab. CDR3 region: CASSFRDGGTEAFF. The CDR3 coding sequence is TGTGCCAGCAGTTTCAGGGACGGGGGCACTGAAGCTTTCTTT.